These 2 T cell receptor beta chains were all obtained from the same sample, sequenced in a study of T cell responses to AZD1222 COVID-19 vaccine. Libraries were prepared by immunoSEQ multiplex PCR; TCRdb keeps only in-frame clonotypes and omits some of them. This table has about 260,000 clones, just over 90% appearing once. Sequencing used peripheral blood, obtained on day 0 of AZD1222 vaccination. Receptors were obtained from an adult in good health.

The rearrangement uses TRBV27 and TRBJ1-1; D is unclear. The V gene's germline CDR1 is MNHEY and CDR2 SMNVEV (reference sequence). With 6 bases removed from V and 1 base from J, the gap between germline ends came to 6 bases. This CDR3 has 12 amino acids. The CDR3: CASRDGNTEAFF. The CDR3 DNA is TGTGCCAGCAGGGATGGGAACACTGAAGCTTTCTTT.

DNA of the CDR3: TGCGCCAGCAGCCAAGATTGGGCGCAAGGCTACACCTTC. It yields the protein CASSQDWAQGYTF. The V call is TRBV4-3, the J call TRBJ1-2, with D uncertain. The CDR3 length is 13 residues. V was clipped by 0 bases and J by 8 bases, with 10 bases between them. The germline V gene encodes CDR1 LGHNA and CDR2 YSLEER.